Presented here are 2 T cell receptor beta chains from one specimen sequenced in a study of B cell selection in AIRE deficiency. The regulatory T cell sort gate was CD4+CD25hiCD127low/negative. This table comes from immunoSEQ multiplex PCR, and its TCRdb copy is limited to in-frame clones, with some not included. Counted here are about 18,000 clones, about 92% occurring once; the ten biggest clones make up 0.89%. The specimen was CD4+CD25+ Tregs sorted from PBMCs. The receptors come from a human donor in good health.

The V and J genes are TRBV7-9 and TRBJ1-1; possibly TRBD1 for D (5 bases). V was cut by 4 bases and J by 0 bases, with 12 bases left in between. This CDR3 contains 15 residues. Germline V CDR1 and CDR2: SEHNR, FQNEAQ (reference sequence). This CDR3 is CASSWGLVVNTEAFF. The CDR3 region has the DNA TGTGCCAGCAGCTGGGGGTTGGTGGTGAACACTGAAGCTTTCTTT.

The rearrangement links TRBV28 to TRBJ1-1; TRBD1 matches 7 bases. The length of the CDR3 is 14 residues. Germline V gene data show CDR1 as MDHEN and CDR2 as SYDVKM. J was trimmed by 0 bases and V by 8 bases; bases with no gene match: 6. CDR3: CASGGDRLNTEAFF. For the CDR3, the DNA is TGTGCCAGCGGCGGGGACAGATTGAACACTGAAGCTTTCTTT.